This T cell receptor (beta chain) was recovered during a study of blood T cell repertoires in COVID-19. Study-wide background: Material from acute and convalescent COVID-19 was sourced from the United States, Italy and Spain. Sources were T cells, B-cell-depleted T cells, or PBMCs; the material itself was cDNA or gDNA.

Some clones are missing from TCRdb's copy, which holds only in-frame ones; the method was immunoSEQ multiplex PCR. This table has fewer than 350,000 clones, roughly 85% appearing once. Researchers sorted participants into cohorts using their self-reported clinical history. This sequence originates from a woman aged 30 to 39 who had been exposed to COVID-19. The source material was PBMCs or T cells enriched from blood (not recorded which).

The CDR3 region has the DNA TGTGCCAGCAGTCCCCCGTTAGGGGTAGCCAAAAACATTCAGTACTTC. Translating it yields CASSPPLGVAKNIQYF. The rearrangement links TRBV28 to TRBJ2-4, with D perhaps matching TRBD1 (5 bases). CDR1 MDHEN and CDR2 SYDVKM come from the germline V gene. V was trimmed by 5 bases and J by 0 bases, leaving 14 bases between them. The length of the CDR3 is 16 residues.